Following are 10 T cell receptor beta chains from one sample sequenced in a study of T cell repertoires in cytomegalovirus infection. TCRdb independently ran MiXCR on the reads; one entry per CDR3 protein. The data hold fewer than 250,000 distinct CDR3 sequences, with 10% to 15% observed a single time. The sequencing sample was made of PBMCs. These receptor sequences come from a human donor in good health (CMV status not recorded). Some clones in this sample may be carry-over from other donors' samples.

The V call is TRBV28, the J call TRBJ2-6, with 7 positions matching TRBD1. Germline CDR1 MDHEN, CDR2 SYDVKM. This CDR3 has 16 amino acids. V was pared by 6 bases and J by 2 bases, with 7 bases of the junction left unmatched. The CDR3 DNA reads as TGTGCCAGCAGCCGACAGGGAGCAGCTGGGGCCAACGTCCTGACTTTC. Residues: CASSRQGAAGANVLTF.

This clonotype has more than one count but fewer than ten. This chain links TRBV7-2 with TRBJ2-1; 16 nucleotides align to TRBD2. The J segment lost 6 bases and the V segment lost 6 bases, leaving 2 bases of the junction unmatched. The CDR3 contains 15 residues. CDR1 and CDR2 (germline): SGHTA, FQGNSA. The DNA of the CDR3 is TGTGCCAGCAGGGGACTAGCGGGGGGGCTCAATGAGCAGTTCTTC. Residues: CASRGLAGGLNEQFF.

The chain is built from TRBV6-1 and TRBJ2-1; either TRBD1 or TRBD2 may fit D (6 bases each). From germline, CDR1 is MNHNS and CDR2 SASEGT. Trimming took 7 bases from V and 8 from J, leaving 18 bases between them. The CDR3 runs to 14 residues. CDR3 DNA sequence: TGTGCCAGCAAGGCCGTACAAGGGGGGCATGAGCAGTTCTTC. Its translation is CASKAVQGGHEQFF.

This chain uses TRBV28 with TRBJ2-7; the match to TRBD1 covers 10 bases. This CDR3 comprises 15 residues. Germline V CDR1 and CDR2: MDHEN, SYDVKM. V shed 6 bases and J 5 bases; nucleotides not matched to a gene: 10. In nucleotides, the CDR3 is TGTGCCAGCAGACCAACGGGACAGGGGACCAACGAGCAGTACTTC. Residues: CASRPTGQGTNEQYF. Full variable domain (rest looked up from reference TRBV28 and TRBJ2-7): DVKVTQSSRYLVKRTGEKVFLECVQDMDHENMFWYRQDPGLGLRLIYFSYDVKMKEKGDIPEGYSVSREKKERFSLILESASTNQTSMYLCASRPTGQGTNEQYFGPGTRLTVT.

The chain joins TRBV9 to TRBJ1-6; 10 bases align to TRBD1. After removal of 5 bases from V and 8 bases from J, the junction contained 4 bases not matched to a gene. Germline V lookup: CDR1 SGDLS, CDR2 YYNGEE. This CDR3 region has 14 residues. The DNA of the CDR3 is TGTGCCAGCAGGGCCGGGACAGGGGATTCACCCCTCCACTTT. This encodes CASRAGTGDSPLHF.

The table lists this clonotype with many counts. The J gene is TRBJ2-7, the V gene TRBV7-2; the D gene could be TRBD1 or TRBD2 (5 bases each). Trimming stripped 6 bases from V and 6 bases from J, with 18 bases between. The CDR3 is 14 residues long. In germline, CDR1 is SGHTA, CDR2 FQGNSA. CDR3 residues: CASSFSGTTIEQYF. CDR3 nucleotide sequence: TGTGCCAGCAGTTTTTCCGGGACGACGATCGAGCAGTACTTC.

V is TRBV25-1 and J is TRBJ2-6, with D possibly being TRBD1 (5 bases). Germline assignment: CDR1 MGHDK and CDR2 SYGVNS. Trimming pared 6 bases from V and 0 bases from J, leaving 9 bases between. This CDR3 has 15 residues. CDR3 sequence (DNA): TGTGCCAGCAGCAGGGAACGCTCTGGGGCCAACGTCCTGACTTTC. Amino acid sequence: CASSRERSGANVLTF.

This clonotype came up a few times. The CDR3 sequence: CASSVGGLIRNQPQHF. The CDR3, as DNA: TGTGCCAGTAGCGTTGGAGGTCTTATTCGCAATCAGCCCCAGCATTTT. This chain connects TRBV19 to TRBJ1-5; no definite D call. Germline V lookup: CDR1 LNHDA, CDR2 SQIVND (reference sequence). The length of the CDR3 is 16 residues. Trimming left V 6 bases short and J 2 bases short, with 17 bases between.

In regard to this clonotype: A much larger clone lies a single base off, so this may be a read error. The rearrangement uses TRBV7-2 and TRBJ2-7, with TRBD2 as a possible D gene (5 bases). CDR1 SGHTA and CDR2 FQGNSA come from the germline V gene. The CDR3 extends over 15 amino acids. CDR3 nucleotides: TGTGCCAGCAGCTTAAGGAGGTCCCCTCAAGGAGAGCAGCACTTC. As protein: CASSLRRSPQGEQHF.

This clonotype was observed a few times. The V call is TRBV10-3, the J call TRBJ2-3; 11 positions agree with TRBD2. Germline lookup yields CDR1 ENHRY and CDR2 SYGVKD. The junction had 9 bases not matched to a gene; V was cut back by 10 bases and J by 0 bases. The CDR3 has 16 residues. This CDR3 reads CATGLADTSSTDTQYF. DNA for the CDR3: TGTGCCACGGGACTAGCGGATACTTCTAGCACAGATACGCAGTATTTT.